These 12 T cell receptor beta chains share one sample of origin, sequenced in a study of shared clonotypes between healthy human individuals. Here immunoSEQ multiplex PCR was the method, and the copy in TCRdb shows in-frame clones only, minus some. Here the sample spans fewer than 400,000 clones, approximately 79% being singletons. The material sequenced was memory CD4+ T cells sorted from blood. Subset described: CD45RA-negative fraction. The receptors here all came from a man under 40 in good health.

This clone was seen a handful of times. Other DNA sequences in the sample encode the same CDR3. The chain combines TRBV29-1 with TRBJ1-2; no clear D. The V gene's germline CDR1 is SQVTM and CDR2 ANQGSEA. The V gene lost 0 bases and the J gene lost 4 bases, with 12 bases spanning the gap. CDR3 length: 14 amino acids. CDR3 nucleotides: TGCAGCGTTGAAGAGGATGAAGGGATCTATGGCTACACCTTC. Residues: CSVEEDEGIYGYTF. Looking up the rest from reference TRBV29-1 and TRBJ1-2 gives the full variable domain: SAVISQKPSRDICQRGTSLTIQCQVDSQVTMMFWYRQQPGQSLTLIATANQGSEATYESGFVIDKFPISRPNLTFSTLTVSNMSPEDSSIYLCSVEEDEGIYGYTFGSGTRLTVV.

About this clone itself: At the DNA level, this CDR3 is encoded by other sequences in the same sample as well. V is TRBV5-1 and J is TRBJ2-5; 7 nucleotides align to TRBD2. V was pared by 1 base and J by 2 bases, with 2 bases of the junction left unmatched. The CDR3 length is 14 residues. CDR1 is SGHRS, CDR2 YFSETQ, per germline. The CDR3 nucleotides are TGCGCCAGCAGCTTGACTAGCGCACAAGAGACCCAGTACTTC. The encoded protein is CASSLTSAQETQYF.

The chain uses TRBV5-4 and TRBJ2-5; D remains unclear. CDR3 length equals 14 residues. Germline CDR1 SGHNT, CDR2 YYREEE (reference sequence). Trimming pared 2 bases from V and 3 bases from J, leaving 11 bases between. CDR3: CASSFHYQEETQYF. The CDR3 bases are TGTGCCAGCAGCTTCCACTACCAAGAAGAGACCCAGTACTTC.

V and J are TRBV5-4 and TRBJ2-1; D gene unclear. The germline CDR1 and CDR2 sequences are SGHNT and YYREEE (reference sequence). Trimming pared 0 bases from V and 4 bases from J, leaving 8 bases between. The CDR3 covers 14 residues. The CDR3 DNA reads TGTGCCAGCAGCTTGGAAGGATCTTACAATGAGCAGTTCTTC. Protein product: CASSLEGSYNEQFF.

The V gene is TRBV10-3, the J gene TRBJ2-7; 9 bases agree with TRBD1. V lost 2 bases and J lost 2; bases outside the gene matches: 7. Germline values: CDR1 ENHRY, CDR2 SYGVKD. The CDR3 totals 16 residues. Here the CDR3 reads CAISEPPGQGPYEQYF. The CDR3 bases are TGTGCCATCAGTGAGCCCCCGGGACAGGGCCCCTACGAGCAGTACTTC.

This sequence joins TRBV5-4 and TRBJ2-7, with TRBD2 matching 8 bases. Germline lookup yields CDR1 SGHNT and CDR2 YYREEE (reference sequence). The V gene end was trimmed by 0 bases and the J gene end by 8 bases; junction bases not matched to a gene: 7. CDR3 length: 14 amino acids. CDR3 DNA: TGTGCCAGCAGCTTGGCGGGGGGGTCCTTCCAGCAGTACTTC. Its protein is CASSLAGGSFQQYF.

This clone turned up a few times. The V and J genes are TRBV6-5 and TRBJ1-5; D unresolved. From germline, CDR1 is MNHEY and CDR2 SVGAGI. This CDR3 is 15 amino acids long. V gave up 11 bases and J gave up 5 bases, with 22 bases separating them. DNA of the CDR3: TGTGCCTCTCAACCGGGGAACCAACTGTATCAGCCCCAGCATTTT. It encodes CASQPGNQLYQPQHF.

The chain links TRBV5-4 to TRBJ2-1; a weak D match, TRBD1 (6 bases). Germline V gene data show CDR1 as SGHNT and CDR2 as YYREEE (reference sequence). Between the trimmed V and J ends, which lost 4 bases and 10 bases, there was a span of 9 bases. This CDR3 comprises 11 residues. The CDR3 DNA sequence: TGTGCCAGCAGCCTAAGGGGGGAGCAGTTCTTC. Its translation is CASSLRGEQFF.

Regarding this clone: One end of the junction is discordant with germline, which a read error may explain. The chain has TRBV5-6 and TRBJ1-5; D not resolved. This CDR3 region has 15 residues. From germline, CDR1 is SGHDT and CDR2 YYEEEE. The CDR3 loop is CASGLYGDLYQPQHF. CDR3 coding DNA: TGTGCCAGCGGCTTATATGGAGACCTGTATCAGCCCCAGCATTTT.

The rearrangement links TRBV7-2 to TRBJ2-1; 8 bases map to TRBD1. The CDR3 sequence is 14 residues long. V gave up 2 bases and J gave up 9 bases; unmatched junction bases: 6. Germline CDR1 reads SGHTA; CDR2 reads FQGNSA. CDR3 region: CASSLTTQGGEQFF. CDR3 bases: TGTGCCAGCAGCTTAACCACACAGGGGGGTGAGCAGTTCTTC. The whole variable domain, filled in from reference TRBV7-2 and TRBJ2-1, reads GAGVSQSPSNKVTEKGKDVELRCDPISGHTALYWYRQSLGQGLEFLIYFQGNSAPDKSGLPSDRFSAERTGGSVSTLTIQRTQQEDSAVYLCASSLTTQGGEQFFGPGTRLTVL.

This clone was seen many times. The V gene is TRBV5-1, the J gene TRBJ2-1; D might be TRBD2 (5 bases). The CDR3 length is 13 residues. Trimming pared 1 base from V and 8 bases from J, leaving 10 bases between. The V gene's germline CDR1 is SGHRS and CDR2 YFSETQ. DNA of the CDR3: TGCGCCAGCAGCTTGACTAGTTCGGATGAGCAGTTCTTC. Translating gives CASSLTSSDEQFF.

The CDR3 DNA reads as TGTGCCAGTAGTAACTGGGGAGTAAGTAATGAGCAGTTCTTC. It encodes CASSNWGVSNEQFF. The chain couples TRBV19 to TRBJ2-1, with D possibly matching TRBD2 (5 bases). V was clipped by 4 bases and J by 7 bases, with 14 bases between them. The germline V gene has CDR1 LNHDA and CDR2 SQIVND (reference sequence). The CDR3 sequence is 14 residues long.